This passage covers 18 T cell receptor beta chains from one sample sequenced in a study of cytomegalovirus exposure and HLA in healthy donors. 60 Vbeta and 13 Jbeta primers were used in PCR. TCRdb's copy holds only in-frame clones and misses some; the assay was immunoSEQ multiplex PCR. Found here are 150,000 or so clones, about 88% of them singletons; the top ten hold under 2.5%. The sequenced sample consisted of PBMCs. These receptors originate from a young woman in good health and CMV-seronegative.

The chain is built from TRBV30 and TRBJ2-7; a weak D match, TRBD1 (6 bases). Germline lookup yields CDR1 GTSNPN and CDR2 SVGIG (reference sequence). V was trimmed by 1 base and J by 3 bases, leaving 10 bases between them. There are 13 residues in the CDR3. CDR3 coding DNA: TGTGCCTGGAGTGGGACAGTCCGCTACGAGCAGTACTTC. This sequence encodes CAWSGTVRYEQYF.

This chain connects TRBV27 to TRBJ2-3; 7 bases align to TRBD1. The CDR3 sequence is 13 residues long. The V and J ends lost 5 bases and 1 base, in that order; junction bases with no gene match: 0. Germline values: CDR1 MNHEY, CDR2 SMNVEV (reference sequence). CDR3 nucleotides: TGTGCCAGCAGTACAGGGGGCACAGATACGCAGTATTTT. It is translated as CASSTGGTDTQYF.

The rearrangement joins TRBV25-1 to TRBJ2-1, with TRBD2 matching 7 bases. The CDR3 extends over 15 amino acids. The germline V gene has CDR1 MGHDK and CDR2 SYGVNS. The V gene end was trimmed by 8 bases and the J gene end by 3 bases; junction bases not matched to a gene: 10. CDR3 loop: CASAEGGRDYNEQFF. As DNA, the CDR3 is TGTGCCAGCGCTGAGGGCGGGAGAGACTACAATGAGCAGTTCTTC.

The V call is TRBV6-4, the J call TRBJ2-3; 10 nucleotides match TRBD2. Germline V gene data show CDR1 as MRHNA and CDR2 as SNTAGT. CDR3 length: 17 amino acids. J was trimmed by 1 base and V by 0 bases; bases with no gene match: 4. CDR3 sequence reads: CASSDSSSGSGTDTQYF. The CDR3 DNA is TGTGCCAGCAGTGACTCGTCTAGCGGGAGTGGCACAGATACGCAGTATTTT.

The chain joins TRBV6-5 to TRBJ2-1; 7 bases match TRBD2. This CDR3 contains 16 residues. Germline assignment: CDR1 MNHEY and CDR2 SVGAGI. V lost 0 bases to trimming and J lost 0 bases; unmatched junction nucleotides: 2. The CDR3 DNA reads TGTGCCAGCAGTTACTCGCCTAGCGGCTCCTACAATGAGCAGTTCTTC. Translating it yields CASSYSPSGSYNEQFF.

V and J are TRBV9 and TRBJ2-3; weak D call: TRBD1 (5 bases). CDR1 is SGDLS and CDR2 is YYNGEE in the germline V gene. V lost 6 bases to trimming and J lost 2 bases, with 16 bases between them. The CDR3 is made up of 15 amino acids. Here the CDR3 DNA reads TGTGCCAGCACCGCAAGGGGCAGTTACACAGATACGCAGTATTTT. Amino acid sequence: CASTARGSYTDTQYF.

This chain connects TRBV12-5 to TRBJ2-1, with a tentative D call TRBD2 (6 bases). V was trimmed by 4 bases and J by 8 bases, leaving 21 bases between them. This CDR3 is 16 amino acids long. Germline V lookup: CDR1 LGHNT, CDR2 FRNRAP. CDR3 bases: TGTGCTAGTGGTTCTCTCCGGGAGAGACCCTCCCATGAGCAGTTCTTC. Protein: CASGSLRERPSHEQFF.

This clone was seen a few times. The sample holds other DNA sequences that translate to the same CDR3. The chain combines TRBV6-5 with TRBJ1-1, with D unclear. The length of the CDR3 is 14 residues. The germline V gene encodes CDR1 MNHEY and CDR2 SVGAGI. The V gene lost 2 bases and the J gene lost 0 bases, with 7 bases spanning the gap. CDR3 DNA sequence: TGTGCCAGCAGTTACGAGGGAATGAACACTGAAGCTTTCTTT. Translated, it gives CASSYEGMNTEAFF.

V gene TRBV6-6 combines with J gene TRBJ1-5; 7 bases agree with TRBD1. Trimming cost V 2 bases and J 9 bases; bases outside gene matches: 7. Germline CDR1 reads MNHNY; CDR2 reads SVGAGI (reference sequence). The CDR3 covers 14 residues. The CDR3 region has the DNA TGTGCCAGCAGTTACGAGCAGGGGGTCGTGCCCCAGCATTTT. Translation: CASSYEQGVVPQHF.

This sequence joins TRBV6-5 and TRBJ1-3, with D possibly matching TRBD1 (6 bases). The CDR3 has 15 residues. The ends were cut back, 3 bases at V and 4 bases at J, with 13 bases in the middle. Per germline, CDR1 MNHEY and CDR2 SVGAGI. The CDR3 DNA reads as TGTGCCAGCAGTTATATTCGGGGGGGCGGAAACACCATATATTTT. This encodes CASSYIRGGGNTIYF.

This clone was seen only a few times. This chain connects TRBV2 to TRBJ2-7; D is undetermined. V was pared by 7 bases and J by 7 bases, with 11 bases between. This CDR3 has 11 amino acids. The germline gives CDR1 SNHLY, CDR2 FYNNEI. The CDR3 DNA reads TGTGCCAGCACCTTGAGAGTGGAGCAGTACTTC. Its translation: CASTLRVEQYF.

This chain links TRBV11-2 with TRBJ2-3; D is perhaps TRBD2 (7 bases). Trimming shortened V by 5 bases and J by 0 bases, and 12 bases separated the two germline ends. Germline CDR1 is SGHAT and CDR2 is FQNNGV. The CDR3 is 15 amino acids. In DNA form, the CDR3 reads TGTGCCAGCAGCCGCGGGGGCCTCAGCACAGATACGCAGTATTTT. Translation gives CASSRGGLSTDTQYF.

The chain has TRBV27 and TRBJ1-1; no clear D gene. Germline CDR1 and CDR2: MNHEY and SMNVEV (reference sequence). Deletions cut 4 bases from V and 7 bases from J, with 16 bases between. The CDR3 contains 14 residues. CDR3 region: CASSWSPALIEAFF. As DNA, the CDR3 is TGTGCCAGCAGTTGGAGCCCCGCTTTGATTGAAGCTTTCTTT.

This clone was counted only a few times. V usage is TRBV12-5 and J usage is TRBJ2-6; 9 positions match TRBD1. V lost 4 bases and J lost 8; bases outside the gene matches: 6. This CDR3 contains 15 residues. CDR1 is LGHNT, CDR2 FRNRAP, per germline. The CDR3: CASGSPGTGSNVLTF. CDR3 DNA sequence: TGTGCTAGTGGTTCGCCCGGGACAGGGTCCAACGTCCTGACTTTC.

V is TRBV19 and J is TRBJ2-3, with 9 bases matching TRBD2. This CDR3 is built from 13 residues. The trim removed 6 bases at V and 5 bases at J, leaving 3 bases unmatched. Per the germline V gene, CDR1 is LNHDA and CDR2 is SQIVND (reference sequence). CDR3 nucleotides: TGTGCCAGTAGCATGCGGGAGGGAGATACGCAGTATTTT. It specifies CASSMREGDTQYF.

J is TRBJ1-1 and V is TRBV6-5, with 10 positions matching TRBD1. Germline loops: CDR1 MNHEY, CDR2 SVGAGI. The CDR3 totals 15 residues. V shed 4 bases, J shed 1 base, and the junction held 3 bases outside the gene matches. The CDR3 coding sequence is TGTGCCAGCAGTTCCTGGACAGGGGGGAACACTGAAGCTTTCTTT. Amino acid sequence: CASSSWTGGNTEAFF.

The rearrangement links TRBV5-8 to TRBJ1-3; the D gene is possibly TRBD1 (5 bases). Trimming took 3 bases from V and 0 from J, leaving 10 bases between them. The CDR3 runs 15 residues. Germline CDR1 SGHTS, CDR2 YDEGEE. The chain's CDR3 is CASSSGGVSGNTIYF. The CDR3 DNA reads TGTGCCAGCAGCTCGGGGGGAGTCTCTGGAAACACCATATATTTT.

V and J are TRBV5-1 and TRBJ2-4, with D tentatively TRBD2 (6 bases). From germline, CDR1 is SGHRS and CDR2 YFSETQ. The V and J ends lost 10 bases and 5 bases respectively, with 19 bases between them. The CDR3 spans 14 residues. The DNA of the CDR3 is TGCGCCTCCCACGGGGAGGAAGGAGAAAACATTCAGTACTTC. Translation gives CASHGEEGENIQYF.